This T cell receptor (beta chain) was captured in a study of T cell responses to AZD1222 COVID-19 vaccine (dated by TCRdb to the early 2020s). General notes on the study: TCR sequencing was performed for 230 to 250 trial participants, of whom about 210 were given two doses of AZD1222 and roughly 25 were given two doses of MenACWY control vaccine. Trial participants were enrolled into age subgroups of 18-55, 56-69 and 70-plus years, which contained approximately 150, 30 and 60 TCR-sequenced participants, respectively. What the authors observed across the whole study: CD4 TCRs associated with the vaccine covered the entire spike protein, and the dominant responses were in regions 160-218 and 743-854. In the small 56-69-year group, the increase in depth fell short of significance, most likely because of low power. Spike-specific TCR breadth and depth rose significantly after two AZD1222 doses compared with day 0 and with MenACWY recipients. Because no day 14 peak-response samples were available, the repertoires could be characterized only after the peak T cell response. Most participants were white British and females outnumbered males, and the authors suggested that clonal diversity may have been underestimated. Conclusions about previously exposed vaccinees are limited because only six or seven AZD1222 recipients were SARS-CoV-2 seropositive at baseline. Reportedly, almost half of the unique spike-specific TCRs recognized epitopes lying outside the regions that are mutated in the B.1.351 and B.1.1.7 variants.

From a lookup of the germline V gene (reference sequence), CDR1 and CDR2 are SEHNR and FQNEAQ. Taken from cysteine to phenylalanine, the CDR3 has 14 residues. Only CDR3 DNA remains: 42 bases, in frame from the first base. V was cut back by 8 bases and J by 6 bases, leaving a gap of 19 bases between them. The CDR3 regions of human TCRbeta chains were analyzed by immunosequencing. Under the source paper's analysis protocol: TCRs in the repertoires were compared against a reference library of SARS-CoV-2-specific TCRs that had been generated with the MIRA antigen-specificity platform. Breadth was defined as the fraction of unique TCRs that were SARS-CoV-2-associated. Depth was defined as the fraction of total T cells that were SARS-CoV-2-associated. Using the MIRA data, each spike-specific TCR was mapped to the spike region that the TCR reacts to and placed in a CD4 or CD8 class. Log10-transformed breadth and depth values were compared by one-way ANOVA with Sidak's multiple comparisons tests. TCRdb carries this immuneACCESS record with in-frame sequences only. Its versions omit some clonotypes, under half of them owing to an unresolved V gene in the studies checked, with the rest unexplained. D and trimming come from the DNA, and the V and J calls and clone size come from that table. This sample is represented by about 150,000 clones; 90% to 95% of them were singletons. The leading ten clones occupy roughly 1.6% of the sample.

About this clone: Its antigen specificity is not known. It has no much larger one-base neighbor in the sample; base qualities were not kept.

Sample time point, as interpreted from the label and publication: about 28 days (+/-7) after the second vaccine dose. AZD1222 recipients whose second dose came at about 4 weeks and those whose second dose came at about 12 weeks were combined into one group, since spike-specific TCR depth and breadth did not differ between the two schedules. Samples from vaccinated people were obtained from the UK trials COV001 and COV002, which included a single-blind randomized controlled phase 2/3 trial of AZD1222 (ChAdOx1 nCoV-19) in healthy adults. Trial participant PBMC samples were collected at day 0 and day 28 after the second dose for TCRbeta chain sequencing.

The receptor comes from an adult who received the AZD1222 COVID-19 vaccine. Sequenced here: peripheral blood, sampled 28 days after the second AZD1222 dose. The chain links TRBV7-9 with TRBJ1-2; no confident D gene assignment can be made. The CDR3 in this case is CASVGGAKKDGYTF. The nucleotide sequence reads TGTGCCAGCGTTGGAGGTGCCAAAAAGGATGGCTACACCTTC. Outside the CDR3, residues come from the reference TRBV7-9 and TRBJ1-2 proteins, so the full variable domain is: DTGVSQNPRHKITKRGQNVTFRCDPISEHNRLYWYRQTLGQGPEFLTYFQNEAQLEKSRLLSDRFSAERPKGSFSTLEIQRTEQGDSAMYLCASVGGAKKDGYTFGSGTRLTVV.